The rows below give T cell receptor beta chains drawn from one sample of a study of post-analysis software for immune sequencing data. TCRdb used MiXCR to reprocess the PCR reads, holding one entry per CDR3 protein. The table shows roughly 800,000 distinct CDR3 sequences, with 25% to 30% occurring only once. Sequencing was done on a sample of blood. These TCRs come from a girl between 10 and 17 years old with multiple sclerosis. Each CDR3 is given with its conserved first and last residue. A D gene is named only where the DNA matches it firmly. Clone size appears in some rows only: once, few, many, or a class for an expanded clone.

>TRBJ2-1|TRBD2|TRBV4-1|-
CASSQMTGTSGRDEYNEQFF
TGCGCCAGCAGCCAGATGACCGGGACTAGCGGGAGGGATGAGTACAATGAGCAGTTCTTC
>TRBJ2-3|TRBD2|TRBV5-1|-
CASRSGGATDTQYF
TGCGCCAGCAGAAGCGGGGGGGCCACAGATACGCAGTATTTT
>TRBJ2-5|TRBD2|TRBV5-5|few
CASSTLAGVQETQYF
TGTGCCAGCAGCACACTAGCGGGGGTCCAAGAGACCCAGTACTTC
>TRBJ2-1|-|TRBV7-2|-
CASSLVGLRSSYNEQFF
TGTGCCAGCAGCTTAGTAGGGTTGCGGAGCTCCTACAATGAGCAGTTCTTC
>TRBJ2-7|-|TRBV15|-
CATSSGPGLTPYEQYF
TGTGCCACCAGCAGTGGCCCGGGCCTGACACCCTACGAGCAGTACTTC
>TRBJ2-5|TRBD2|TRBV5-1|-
CASSLDGGGYPETQYF
TGCGCCAGCAGCTTGGATGGGGGGGGGTACCCAGAGACCCAGTACTTC
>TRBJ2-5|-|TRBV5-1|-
CASSLQGYQETQYF
TGCGCCAGCAGCTTACAAGGGTACCAAGAGACCCAGTACTTC
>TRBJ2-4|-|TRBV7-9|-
CASSEGPSYAGWKAKNIQYF
TGTGCCAGCAGCGAAGGGCCGTCGTATGCGGGATGGAAGGCCAAAAACATTCAGTACTTC
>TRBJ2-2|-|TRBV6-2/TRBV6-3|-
CASSYATTLNTGELFF
TGTGCCAGCAGTTACGCAACTACCCTAAACACCGGGGAGCTGTTTTTT
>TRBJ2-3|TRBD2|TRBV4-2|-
CASSRPTREGQDTQYF
TGTGCCAGCAGCCGCCCAACGCGGGAGGGCCAAGATACGCAGTATTTT
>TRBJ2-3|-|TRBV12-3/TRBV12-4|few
CASILRDPRLGTQYF
TGTGCCAGCATCCTACGGGACCCTAGGTTGGGTACGCAGTATTTT
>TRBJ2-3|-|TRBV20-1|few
CSARELGDTQYF
TGCAGTGCTAGAGAGTTGGGCGATACGCAGTATTTT
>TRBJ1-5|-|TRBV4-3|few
CASSPSVGESNQPQHF
TGCGCCAGCAGCCCGTCGGTGGGGGAGAGCAATCAGCCCCAGCATTTT
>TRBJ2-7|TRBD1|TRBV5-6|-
CASSLKGQGFEYRYF
TGTGCCAGCAGCTTGAAGGGACAGGGTTTCGAGTATCGGTACTTC
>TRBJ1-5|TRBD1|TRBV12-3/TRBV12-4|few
CASSSTGVQPQHF
TGTGCCAGCAGTTCTACAGGGGTTCAGCCCCAGCATTTT
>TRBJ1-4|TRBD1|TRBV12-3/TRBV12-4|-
CASTRTGGSEKLFF
TGTGCCAGCACCCGGACAGGGGGCAGTGAAAAACTGTTTTTT
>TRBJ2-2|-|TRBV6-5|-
CASSLFLGDTGELFF
TGTGCCAGCAGTTTGTTTCTAGGGGACACCGGGGAGCTGTTTTTT
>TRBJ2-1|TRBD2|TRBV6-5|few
CASSYGTSPSEQFF
TGTGCCAGCAGTTACGGGACTAGCCCAAGTGAGCAGTTCTTC
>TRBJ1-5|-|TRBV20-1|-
CGAVFSNQPQHF
TGCGGGGCGGTGTTCAGCAATCAGCCCCAGCATTTT
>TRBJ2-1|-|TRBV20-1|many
CSKPGTRFTNEQFF
TGCAGCAAGCCTGGAACGAGATTTACTAATGAGCAGTTCTTC
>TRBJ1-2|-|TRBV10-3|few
CAISQGMSYGYTF
TGTGCCATCAGTCAGGGGATGAGCTATGGCTACACCTTC
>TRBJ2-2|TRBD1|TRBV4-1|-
CASSPYRGPDTGELFF
TGCGCCAGCAGCCCCTACAGGGGTCCCGACACCGGGGAGCTGTTTTTT
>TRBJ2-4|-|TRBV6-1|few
CASSGALQGNIQYF
TGTGCCAGCAGCGGAGCGCTACAGGGAAACATTCAGTACTTC
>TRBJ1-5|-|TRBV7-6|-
CASSQTENQPQHF
TGTGCCAGCAGCCAAACAGAGAATCAGCCCCAGCATTTT
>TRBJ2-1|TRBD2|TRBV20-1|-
CSARVLAGTEQFF
TGCAGTGCTAGAGTACTAGCGGGAACGGAGCAGTTCTTC
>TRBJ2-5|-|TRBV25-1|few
CASGNHRDQETQYF
TGTGCCAGCGGGAACCACAGGGATCAAGAGACCCAGTACTTC
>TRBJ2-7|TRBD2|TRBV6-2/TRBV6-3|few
CASSYELAGRYEQYF
TGTGCCAGCAGTTACGAACTAGCGGGAAGGTACGAGCAGTACTTC
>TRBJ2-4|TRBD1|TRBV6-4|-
CASSVYRGIAKNIQYF
TGTGCCAGCAGTGTTTACAGGGGAATAGCCAAAAACATTCAGTACTTC
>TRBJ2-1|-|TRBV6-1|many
CASTIRVHYNEQFF
TGTGCCAGCACTATCCGAGTTCACTACAATGAGCAGTTCTTC
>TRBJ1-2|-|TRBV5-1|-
CASSLATPGLLGYGYTF
TGCGCCAGCAGCTTGGCAACCCCGGGACTCTTGGGGTATGGCTACACCTTC
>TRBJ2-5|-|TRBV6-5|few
CASSSPNRPQYF
TGTGCCAGCAGTTCGCCCAATAGGCCCCAGTACTTC
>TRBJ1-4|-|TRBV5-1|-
CASSRITTNEKLFF
TGCGCCAGCAGCCGGATTACAACTAATGAAAAACTGTTTTTT
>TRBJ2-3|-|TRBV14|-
CASSQGGGGYTDTQYF
TGTGCCAGCAGCCAAGGCGGAGGGGGCTACACAGATACGCAGTATTTT
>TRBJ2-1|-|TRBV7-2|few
CASSIGGPGGNEQFF
TGTGCCAGCAGCATCGGGGGGCCAGGGGGAAATGAGCAGTTCTTC
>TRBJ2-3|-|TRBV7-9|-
CASSLWVLRSGETDTQYF
TGTGCCAGCAGCTTATGGGTCTTACGGTCGGGAGAAACAGATACGCAGTATTTT
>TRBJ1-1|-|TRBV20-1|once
CSARRLHANTEAFF
TGCAGTGCTAGGAGACTACATGCTAACACTGAAGCTTTCTTT
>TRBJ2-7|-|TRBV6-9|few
CARPTGVTYEQYF
TGTGCCAGACCCACGGGGGTGACCTACGAGCAGTACTTC
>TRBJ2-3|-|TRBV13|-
CASSLGRASTDTQYF
TGTGCCAGCAGCTTAGGCCGAGCTAGCACAGATACGCAGTATTTT
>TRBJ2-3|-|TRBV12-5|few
CASGSSLHTDTQYF
TGTGCTAGTGGTTCGTCTCTCCACACAGATACGCAGTATTTT
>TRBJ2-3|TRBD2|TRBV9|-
CASSVPRGGELRTDTQYF
TGTGCCAGCAGCGTCCCACGCGGGGGGGAGCTTAGGACAGATACGCAGTATTTT
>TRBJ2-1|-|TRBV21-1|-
CASKINPSGRAAEQFF
TGTGCCAGCAAGATTAATCCCAGCGGGAGGGCCGCTGAGCAGTTCTTC
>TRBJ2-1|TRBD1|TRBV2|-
CASSTNRGLRGNEQFF
TGTGCCAGCAGCACAAACAGGGGGCTCAGGGGGAATGAGCAGTTCTTC
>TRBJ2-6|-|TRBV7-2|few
CASRAGTSPSGANVLTF
TGTGCCAGCAGGGCCGGGACAAGTCCTTCTGGGGCCAACGTCCTGACTTTC
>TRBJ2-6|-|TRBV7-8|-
CASSLSGQGGANVLTF
TGTGCCAGCAGCCTATCTGGACAAGGTGGGGCCAACGTCCTGACTTTC
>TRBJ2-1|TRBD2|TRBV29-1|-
CSVKTSGNTNEQFF
TGCAGCGTAAAGACTAGCGGCAACACCAATGAGCAGTTCTTC
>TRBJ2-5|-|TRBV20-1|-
CSASNRKTQYF
TGCAGTGCTAGTAATAGGAAGACCCAGTACTTC
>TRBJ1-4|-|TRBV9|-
CASSVGAAATNEKLFF
TGTGCCAGCAGCGTAGGAGCGGCCGCAACTAATGAAAAACTGTTTTTT
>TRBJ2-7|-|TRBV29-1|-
CSVEPGPYEQYF
TGCAGCGTTGAGCCGGGACCCTACGAGCAGTACTTC
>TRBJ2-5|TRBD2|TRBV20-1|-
CSARPPGLVVGETQYF
TGCAGTGCTAGGCCGCCGGGACTAGTGGTCGGAGAGACCCAGTACTTC
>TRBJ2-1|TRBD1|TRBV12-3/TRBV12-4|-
CASSPGQGGAGEQFF
TGTGCCAGCAGTCCCGGACAGGGGGGGGCGGGTGAGCAGTTCTTC
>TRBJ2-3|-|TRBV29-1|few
CSVEGSPGDTQYF
TGCAGCGTTGAAGGGTCCCCAGGAGATACGCAGTATTTT
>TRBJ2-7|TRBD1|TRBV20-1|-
CSAAYPGQGTYEQYF
TGCAGTGCCGCCTACCCTGGACAGGGTACCTACGAGCAGTACTTC
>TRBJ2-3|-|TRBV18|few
CASSPRGMTDTQYF
TGTGCCAGCTCACCCAGGGGCATGACAGATACGCAGTATTTT
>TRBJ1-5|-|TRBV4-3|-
CASSQAGLSNQPQHF
TGCGCCAGCAGCCAGGCGGGTCTTAGCAATCAGCCCCAGCATTTT
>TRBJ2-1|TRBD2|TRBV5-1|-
CASSPSGGQAYNEQFF
TGCGCCAGCAGCCCTAGCGGGGGTCAGGCCTACAATGAGCAGTTCTTC